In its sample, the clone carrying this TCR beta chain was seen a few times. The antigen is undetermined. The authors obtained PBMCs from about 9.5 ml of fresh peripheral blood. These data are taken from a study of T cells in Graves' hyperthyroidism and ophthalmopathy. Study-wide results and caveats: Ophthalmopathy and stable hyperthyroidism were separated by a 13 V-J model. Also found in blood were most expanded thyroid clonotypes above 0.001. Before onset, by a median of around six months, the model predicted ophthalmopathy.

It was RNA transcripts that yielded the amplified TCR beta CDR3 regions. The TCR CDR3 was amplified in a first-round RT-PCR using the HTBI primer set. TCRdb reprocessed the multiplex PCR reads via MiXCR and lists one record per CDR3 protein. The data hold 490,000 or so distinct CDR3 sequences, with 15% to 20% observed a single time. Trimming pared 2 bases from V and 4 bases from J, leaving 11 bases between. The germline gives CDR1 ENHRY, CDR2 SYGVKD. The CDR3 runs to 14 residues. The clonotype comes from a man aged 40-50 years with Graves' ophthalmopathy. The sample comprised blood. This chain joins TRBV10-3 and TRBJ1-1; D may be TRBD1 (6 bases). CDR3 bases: TGTGCCATCAGTGAGCGGGGGGCGATCACTGAAGCTTTCTTT. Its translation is CAISERGAITEAFF.